This T cell receptor (beta chain) was obtained from a study of blood T cell repertoires in COVID-19. Sequenced by immunoSEQ multiplex PCR; TCRdb stores in-frame clones only, minus some. The table records 160,000 or so clones, 65% to 85% of them present only once. V was pared by 4 bases and J by 2 bases, with 6 bases of the junction left unmatched. Germline V CDR1 and CDR2: SGHRS, YFSETQ. The CDR3 totals 15 residues. The sample consisted of PBMCs or T cells enriched from blood (not recorded which). The gene calls are TRBV5-1 and TRBJ1-3; TRBD1 aligns across 7 bases. The clonotype comes from a man aged 35-49 years who had recovered from COVID-19. The CDR3 loop is CASSPGQSPGNTIYF. The CDR3 coding sequence is TGCGCCAGCAGCCCGGGACAGTCCCCTGGAAACACCATATATTTT.